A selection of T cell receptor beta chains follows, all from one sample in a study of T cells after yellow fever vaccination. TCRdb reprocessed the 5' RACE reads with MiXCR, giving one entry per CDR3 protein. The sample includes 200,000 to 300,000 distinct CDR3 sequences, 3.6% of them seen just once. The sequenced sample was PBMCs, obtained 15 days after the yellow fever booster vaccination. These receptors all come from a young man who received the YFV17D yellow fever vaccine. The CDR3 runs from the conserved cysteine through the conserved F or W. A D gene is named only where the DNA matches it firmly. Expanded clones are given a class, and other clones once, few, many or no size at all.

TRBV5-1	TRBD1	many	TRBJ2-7	CASSFVTGGSYEQYF	TGCGCCAGCAGCTTCGTGACAGGGGGCTCCTACGAGCAGTACTTC
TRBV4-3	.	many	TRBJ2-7	CASSREWADEQYF	TGCGCCAGCAGCCGCGAATGGGCGGACGAGCAGTACTTC
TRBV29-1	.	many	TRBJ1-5	CSALGVENNQPQHF	TGCAGCGCCCTCGGCGTGGAAAACAATCAGCCCCAGCATTTT
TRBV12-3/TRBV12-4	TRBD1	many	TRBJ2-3	CASSFVGGALGTQYF	TGTGCCAGCAGTTTCGTAGGGGGCGCATTGGGGACGCAGTATTTT
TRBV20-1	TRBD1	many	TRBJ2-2	CSALGQGNTGELFF	TGCAGTGCTTTGGGACAGGGAAACACCGGGGAGCTGTTTTTT
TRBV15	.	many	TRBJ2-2	CATSREGGLTGSHTGELFF	TGTGCCACCAGCAGAGAGGGGGGGCTCACAGGGTCGCACACCGGGGAGCTGTTTTTT
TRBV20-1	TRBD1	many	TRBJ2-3	CSARDAGQGTDTQYF	TGCAGTGCTAGAGACGCCGGACAGGGCACAGATACGCAGTATTTT
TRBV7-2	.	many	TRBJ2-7	CASSPTTSTPGYYF	TGTGCCAGCAGCCCAACGACTTCCACCCCCGGCTATTACTTC
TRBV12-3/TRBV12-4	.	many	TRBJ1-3	CASSLTGGSGNTIYF	TGTGCCAGCAGTTTAACGGGGGGCTCTGGAAACACCATATATTTT
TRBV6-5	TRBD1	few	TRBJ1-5	CASSWTGGEDQPQHF	TGTGCCAGCAGTTGGACAGGGGGGGAGGATCAGCCCCAGCATTTT
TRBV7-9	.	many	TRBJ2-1	CASSPSRLGPTYNEQFF	TGTGCCAGCAGCCCCAGCAGGTTAGGTCCTACCTACAATGAGCAGTTCTTC
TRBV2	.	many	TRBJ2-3	CASSEPEHSSTDTQYF	TGTGCCAGCAGTGAACCAGAGCACTCTAGCACAGATACGCAGTATTTT
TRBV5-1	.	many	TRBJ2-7	CASSSDKYYEQYF	TGCGCCAGCAGTTCCGACAAATACTACGAGCAGTACTTC
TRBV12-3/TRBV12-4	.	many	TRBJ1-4	CASSLGSGNNEKLFF	TGTGCCAGCAGTTTAGGGTCCGGAAATAATGAAAAACTGTTTTTT
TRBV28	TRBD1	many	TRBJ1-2	CASSLSLHRGQYGYTF	TGTGCCAGCAGTTTAAGCCTCCACAGGGGGCAATATGGCTACACCTTC
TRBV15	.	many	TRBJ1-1	CATSRGGGQGTEAFF	TGTGCCACCAGCAGAGGAGGCGGGCAGGGCACTGAAGCTTTCTTT
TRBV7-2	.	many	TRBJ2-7	CASSPHRGGRWEQYF	TGTGCCAGCAGCCCCCATCGTGGGGGGCGATGGGAGCAGTACTTC
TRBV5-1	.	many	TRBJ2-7	CASSPSRGELEQYF	TGCGCCAGCAGCCCCTCGAGAGGGGAGCTCGAGCAGTACTTC
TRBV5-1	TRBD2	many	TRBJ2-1	CASSFLAGDNEQFF	TGCGCCAGCAGCTTCCTAGCGGGGGACAATGAGCAGTTCTTC
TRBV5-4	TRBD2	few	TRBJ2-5	CASSSERGGRETQYF	TGTGCCAGCAGCTCCGAGCGGGGGGGCCGGGAGACCCAGTACTTC
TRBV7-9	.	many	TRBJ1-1	CASSFVDRYDTEAFF	TGTGCCAGCAGCTTTGTTGACAGGTACGACACTGAAGCTTTCTTT
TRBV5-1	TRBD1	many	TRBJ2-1	CASSWGQSENNEQFF	TGCGCCAGCAGCTGGGGACAGTCGGAAAACAATGAGCAGTTCTTC
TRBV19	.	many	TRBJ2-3	CASSHYATSTDTQYF	TGTGCCAGTAGTCACTATGCCACTAGCACAGATACGCAGTATTTT
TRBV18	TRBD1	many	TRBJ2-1	CASSPPGQGYNEQFF	TGTGCCAGCTCACCACCGGGACAGGGTTACAATGAGCAGTTCTTC
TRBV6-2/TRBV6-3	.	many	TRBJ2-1	CASRPDVGEQFF	TGTGCCAGCAGGCCCGACGTGGGAGAGCAGTTCTTC
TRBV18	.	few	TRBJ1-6	CASSSGQAARSPLHF	TGTGCCAGCTCATCCGGGCAGGCGGCTCGGTCACCCCTCCACTTT
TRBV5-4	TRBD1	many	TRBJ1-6	CASSEGTGGPYNSPLHF	TGTGCCAGCAGCGAAGGGACAGGGGGCCCCTATAATTCACCCCTCCACTTT
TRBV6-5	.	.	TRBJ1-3	CASWAGNTIYF	TGTGCCAGCTGGGCGGGAAACACCATATATTTT
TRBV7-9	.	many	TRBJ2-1	CASSASATGAPGEQFF	TGTGCCAGCTCAGCTTCGGCAACGGGGGCCCCGGGTGAGCAGTTCTTC
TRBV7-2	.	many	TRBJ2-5	CASSGTFQETQYF	TGTGCCAGCAGCGGGACATTCCAAGAGACCCAGTACTTC
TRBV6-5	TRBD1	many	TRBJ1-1	CASSYGTGMNTEAFF	TGTGCCAGCAGTTACGGGACAGGGATGAACACTGAAGCTTTCTTT
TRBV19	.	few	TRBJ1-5	CASSNLSNQPQHF	TGTGCCAGTAGTAACCTTAGCAATCAGCCCCAGCATTTT
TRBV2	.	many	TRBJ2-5	CASSMRWGAGETQYF	TGTGCCAGCAGTATGCGTTGGGGGGCGGGAGAGACCCAGTACTTC
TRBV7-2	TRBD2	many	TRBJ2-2	CASSLGLDNTGELFF	TGTGCCAGCAGCCTGGGACTAGACAACACCGGGGAGCTGTTTTTT
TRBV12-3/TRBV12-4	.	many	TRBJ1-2	CASSYRRGEGGYGYTF	TGTGCCAGCAGTTATCGTCGAGGCGAAGGGGGTTATGGCTACACCTTC
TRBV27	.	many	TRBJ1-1	CASSLAHTNTEAFF	TGTGCCAGCAGTTTAGCACATACGAACACTGAAGCTTTCTTT
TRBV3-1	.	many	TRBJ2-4	CASSQDRPRNIQYF	TGTGCCAGCAGCCAAGACAGGCCAAGGAACATTCAGTACTTC
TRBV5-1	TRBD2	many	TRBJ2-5	CASSFLQGGWETQYF	TGCGCCAGCAGCTTCCTCCAGGGAGGGTGGGAGACCCAGTACTTC
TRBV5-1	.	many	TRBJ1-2	CASSLRGSLYGYTF	TGCGCCAGCAGCTTGCGGGGATCCCTCTATGGCTACACCTTC
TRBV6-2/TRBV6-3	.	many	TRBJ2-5	CASSPEGGRETQYF	TGTGCCAGCAGTCCCGAAGGGGGTAGGGAGACCCAGTACTTC
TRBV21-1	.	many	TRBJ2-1	CASCPSPSSYNEQFF	TGTGCCAGCTGCCCTTCACCGAGCTCCTACAATGAGCAGTTCTTC
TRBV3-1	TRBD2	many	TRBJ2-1	CASSQDLAGGTYNEQFF	TGTGCCAGCAGCCAAGATCTAGCGGGAGGGACCTACAATGAGCAGTTCTTC
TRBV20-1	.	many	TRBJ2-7	CSARSYNAYEQYF	TGCAGTGCTAGATCTTACAACGCCTACGAGCAGTACTTC
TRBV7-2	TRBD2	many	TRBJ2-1	CASSLAFSGRGNEQFF	TGTGCCAGCAGCTTAGCGTTTAGCGGGCGCGGGAATGAGCAGTTCTTC
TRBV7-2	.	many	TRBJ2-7	CASSSSTWAAREQYF	TGTGCCAGCAGCTCATCGACCTGGGCGGCTCGCGAGCAGTACTTC
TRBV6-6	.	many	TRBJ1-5	CASSPRGSNQPQHF	TGTGCCAGCAGCCCCAGGGGATCCAATCAGCCCCAGCATTTT
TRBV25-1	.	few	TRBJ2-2	CASTREGRTGELFF	TGTGCCAGCACCCGGGAAGGACGGACCGGGGAGCTGTTTTTT
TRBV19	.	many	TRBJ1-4	CASSLRTAINEKLFF	TGTGCCAGTAGTCTTCGGACAGCAATTAATGAAAAACTGTTTTTT
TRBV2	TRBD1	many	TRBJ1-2	CASSGQGLYGYTF	TGTGCCAGCAGTGGACAGGGCTTGTATGGCTACACCTTC
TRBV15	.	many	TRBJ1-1	CATSTGLNTEAFF	TGTGCCACCAGCACAGGGCTGAACACTGAAGCTTTCTTT
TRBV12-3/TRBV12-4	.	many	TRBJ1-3	CASSIRGAGNTIYF	TGTGCCAGCAGTATTCGTGGGGCTGGAAACACCATATATTTT
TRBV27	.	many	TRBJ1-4	CASSPRTNEKLFF	TGTGCCAGCAGCCCCCGAACTAATGAAAAACTGTTTTTT
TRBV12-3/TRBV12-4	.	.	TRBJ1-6	CASSLDLGNSPLHF	TGTGCCAGCAGTTTAGATTTGGGGAATTCACCCCTCCACTTT
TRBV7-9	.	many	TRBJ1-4	CASSPTVGANEKLFF	TGTGCCAGCAGCCCGACGGTTGGAGCTAATGAAAAACTGTTTTTT
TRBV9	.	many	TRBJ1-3	CASSDRPGNTIYF	TGTGCCAGCAGCGACCGACCGGGAAACACCATATACTTT
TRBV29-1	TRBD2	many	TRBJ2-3	CSVRGLAGATDTQYF	TGCAGCGTCAGGGGACTAGCGGGGGCCACAGATACGCAGTATTTT
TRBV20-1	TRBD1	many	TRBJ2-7	CSARPGQVTEGQYF	TGCAGTGCTAGGCCGGGACAGGTGACGGAAGGGCAGTACTTC
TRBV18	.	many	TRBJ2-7	CASSPPGGRSYEQYF	TGTGCCAGCTCACCCCCCGGCGGACGTTCCTACGAGCAGTACTTC
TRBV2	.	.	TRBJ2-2	CASSVDRIITGELFF	TGTGCCAGCAGTGTGGACAGAATCATCACCGGGGAGCTGTTTTTT